These 3 T cell receptor beta chains came from one sample sequenced in a study of cytomegalovirus exposure and HLA in healthy donors. With 60 Vbeta and 13 Jbeta primers, the PCR was carried out. Generated by immunoSEQ multiplex PCR, the TCRdb table keeps only in-frame clones and is missing some. The repertoire holds approximately 130,000 clones, with about four fifths as singletons. Sequenced material: PBMCs. These receptors all come from a woman aged 50 to 60 in good health and CMV-seropositive.

V gene TRBV6-6 combines with J gene TRBJ2-7, with D tentatively TRBD1 (6 bases). Germline-derived CDR1 and CDR2 are MNHNY and SVGAGI (reference sequence). The CDR3 is 15 residues long. V dropped 4 bases and J dropped 1 base, with 14 bases sitting between them. CDR3: CASSSFLGASYEQYF. Written as DNA, the CDR3 is TGTGCCAGCAGTTCTTTCTTGGGGGCATCCTACGAGCAGTACTTC.

The chain links TRBV10-3 to TRBJ2-4; weak D call: TRBD2 (7 bases). Trimming took off 4 bases at V and 5 bases at J, with 12 bases between the two ends. From germline, CDR1 is ENHRY and CDR2 SYGVKD. The length of the CDR3 is 14 residues. The chain's CDR3 is CAISGGGAENIQYF. The CDR3 DNA reads TGTGCCATCAGTGGAGGGGGGGCTGAAAACATTCAGTACTTC.

This chain links TRBV4-3 with TRBJ2-1; 11 nucleotides match TRBD2. Losses at the gene ends were 4 bases for V and 4 bases for J; bases not matched to a gene: 6. This CDR3 contains 16 residues. Germline V gene data show CDR1 as LGHNA and CDR2 as YSLEER. DNA for the CDR3: TGCGCCAGCAGCCGGCGACTAGCGGGACCTTACAATGAGCAGTTCTTC. It codes for CASSRRLAGPYNEQFF.